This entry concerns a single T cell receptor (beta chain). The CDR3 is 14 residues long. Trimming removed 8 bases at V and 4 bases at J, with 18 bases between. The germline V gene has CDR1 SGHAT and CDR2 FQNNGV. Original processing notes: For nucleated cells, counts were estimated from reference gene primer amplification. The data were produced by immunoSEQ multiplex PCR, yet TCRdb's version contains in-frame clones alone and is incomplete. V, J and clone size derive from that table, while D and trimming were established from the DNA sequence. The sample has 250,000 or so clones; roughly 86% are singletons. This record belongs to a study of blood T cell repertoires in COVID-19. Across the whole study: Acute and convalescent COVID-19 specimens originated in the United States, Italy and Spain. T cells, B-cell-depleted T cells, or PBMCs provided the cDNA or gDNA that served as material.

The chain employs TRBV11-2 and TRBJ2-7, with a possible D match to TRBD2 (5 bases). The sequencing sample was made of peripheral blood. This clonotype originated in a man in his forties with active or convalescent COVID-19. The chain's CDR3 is CASASGGGYYEQYF. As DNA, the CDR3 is TGTGCCAGCGCCAGCGGCGGCGGGTATTACGAGCAGTACTTC.